The 12 T cell receptor beta chains given below trace back to one sample, sequenced in a study of PD-1 blockade in classical Hodgkin lymphoma. The patients all showed relapse after autologous stem cell transplantation, while their brentuximab vedotin exposure varied. Assay used: immunoSEQ multiplex PCR; TCRdb lists only in-frame clones, some missing. The sample lists 50,000 or so clones, more than 85% seen once, with over 9.5% in the top ten. This specimen was peripheral blood mononuclear cells (PBMCs), taken before the second cycle of nivolumab. The receptors originated from a human donor with classical Hodgkin lymphoma.

The chain is built from TRBV27 and TRBJ2-3, with TRBD2 matching 8 bases. Germline V gene data show CDR1 as MNHEY and CDR2 as SMNVEV (reference sequence). There are 16 residues in the CDR3. The junction had 12 bases not matched to a gene; V was cut back by 5 bases and J by 5 bases. The CDR3 loop is CASSPYLAGLGDTQYF. The CDR3, as DNA: TGTGCCAGCAGTCCTTATTTAGCGGGATTGGGAGATACGCAGTATTTT.

The J gene is TRBJ1-3, the V gene TRBV7-2; D uncertain. V lost 5 bases, J lost 3 bases, and 11 bases lay in between. The CDR3 loop spans 14 amino acids. Germline lookup yields CDR1 SGHTA and CDR2 FQGNSA. The chain's CDR3 is CASSAPRVGNTIYF. The CDR3 DNA is TGTGCCAGCAGCGCGCCCCGGGTTGGAAACACCATATATTTT. The full variable domain, its missing parts supplied by reference TRBV7-2 and TRBJ1-3, is GAGVSQSPSNKVTEKGKDVELRCDPISGHTALYWYRQSLGQGLEFLIYFQGNSAPDKSGLPSDRFSAERTGGSVSTLTIQRTQQEDSAVYLCASSAPRVGNTIYFGEGSWLTVV.

The chain combines TRBV28 with TRBJ2-3, with TRBD2 matching 7 bases. The J segment lost 4 bases and the V segment lost 3 bases, leaving 13 bases of the junction unmatched. CDR3 length equals 17 residues. The V gene's germline CDR1 is MDHEN and CDR2 SYDVKM. CDR3 sequence reads: CASSLILSWEGSDTQYF. In DNA form, the CDR3 reads TGTGCCAGCAGTTTGATACTCAGCTGGGAGGGCTCAGATACGCAGTATTTT.

V gene TRBV7-2 combines with J gene TRBJ2-3; perhaps TRBD1 as D (5 bases). The CDR3 covers 14 residues. Germline loops: CDR1 SGHTA, CDR2 FQGNSA. V was cut by 0 bases and J by 7 bases, with 11 bases left in between. As DNA, the CDR3 is TGTGCCAGCAGCTTAGCACAGGTGGGAAATACGCAGTATTTT. Translating it yields CASSLAQVGNTQYF. Based on the CDR3 plus reference TRBV7-2 and TRBJ2-3, the full variable domain is GAGVSQSPSNKVTEKGKDVELRCDPISGHTALYWYRQSLGQGLEFLIYFQGNSAPDKSGLPSDRFSAERTGGSVSTLTIQRTQQEDSAVYLCASSLAQVGNTQYFGPGTRLTVL.

The chain uses TRBV6-5 and TRBJ1-5, with 7 bases matching TRBD1. The CDR3 is made up of 14 amino acids. CDR1 and CDR2 (germline): MNHEY, SVGAGI. V lost 6 bases, J lost 0 bases, and 2 bases stayed unmatched. Here the CDR3 reads CASRGTDSNQPQHF. CDR3 DNA sequence: TGTGCCAGCAGGGGGACAGATAGCAATCAGCCCCAGCATTTT.

This clone is a singleton in its sample. CDR3 amino acids: CASSIVVVPYTEAFF. CDR3 nucleotides: TGTGCCAGTAGTATTGTCGTGGTCCCTTACACTGAAGCTTTCTTT. V is TRBV19 and J is TRBJ1-1, with no clear D. Germline CDR1 LNHDA, CDR2 SQIVND (reference sequence). V lost 3 bases to trimming and J lost 3 bases, with 14 bases between them. CDR3 size: 15 residues.

The chain is built from TRBV7-3 and TRBJ2-1; maybe TRBD2 (6 bases). In germline, CDR1 is SGHTA, CDR2 FQGTGA. This CDR3 has 14 residues. The V end was cut by 4 bases, the J end by 0 bases, with 7 bases between. CDR3 nucleotide sequence: TGTGCCAGCAGCTCGGGACTCTCCTACAATGAGCAGTTCTTC. It encodes CASSSGLSYNEQFF. Together with reference TRBV7-3 and TRBJ2-1, the CDR3 gives the full variable domain: GAGVSQTPSNKVTEKGKYVELRCDPISGHTALYWYRQSLGQGPEFLIYFQGTGAADDSGLPNDRFFAVRPEGSVSTLKIQRTERGDSAVYLCASSSGLSYNEQFFGPGTRLTVL.

The rearrangement uses TRBV11-2 and TRBJ2-5; no reliable D call. Trimming cost V 4 bases and J 2 bases, with 14 bases left between them. This CDR3 comprises 15 residues. Germline values: CDR1 SGHAT, CDR2 FQNNGV. The CDR3 nucleotides read TGTGCCAGCAGCTCGGCAGGCGACGGTCAAGAGACCCAGTACTTC. Translating it yields CASSSAGDGQETQYF.

The V and J genes are TRBV6-1 and TRBJ2-7; D is unresolved. CDR3 size: 15 residues. Germline CDR1 is MNHNS and CDR2 is SASEGT. Trimming took off 2 bases at V and 0 bases at J, with 11 bases between the two ends. CDR3 nucleotides: TGTGCCAGCAGTGAATTACGCGGTAGCTCCTACGAGCAGTACTTC. This codes for CASSELRGSSYEQYF.

V usage is TRBV25-1 and J usage is TRBJ1-1; 9 positions agree with TRBD1. V shed 6 bases, J shed 7 bases, and the junction held 6 bases outside the gene matches. In germline, CDR1 is MGHDK, CDR2 SYGVNS. The CDR3 covers 13 residues. The CDR3 coding sequence is TGTGCCAGCAGCCGGACAGGGGTAATTGAAGCTTTCTTT. Translation gives CASSRTGVIEAFF.

This clone has only one observation. The J gene is TRBJ2-2, the V gene TRBV27; D is perhaps TRBD1 or TRBD2 (5 bases each). V was trimmed by 5 bases and J by 0 bases, leaving 19 bases between them. Germline lookup yields CDR1 MNHEY and CDR2 SMNVEV (reference sequence). The CDR3 length is 18 residues. The CDR3 nucleotides are TGTGCCAGCAGTACTATCGGGACGGCCGGGGCGAACACCGGGGAGCTGTTTTTT. Translation: CASSTIGTAGANTGELFF.

The rearrangement links TRBV7-8 to TRBJ1-1; 12 bases agree with TRBD1. The CDR3 sequence is 16 residues long. Per germline, CDR1 SGHVS and CDR2 FQNEAQ. J gave up 3 bases and V 1 base, and 3 bases lay outside the gene matches. The CDR3 region is CASSLVGTGGYTEAFF. As DNA, the CDR3 is TGTGCCAGCAGCTTAGTAGGGACAGGGGGCTACACTGAAGCTTTCTTT. Full variable domain (missing parts from reference TRBV7-8 and TRBJ1-1): GAGVSQSPRYKVAKRGQDVALRCDPISGHVSLFWYQQALGQGPEFLTYFQNEAQLDKSGLPSDRFFAERPEGSVSTLKIQRTQQEDSAVYLCASSLVGTGGYTEAFFGQGTRLTVV.